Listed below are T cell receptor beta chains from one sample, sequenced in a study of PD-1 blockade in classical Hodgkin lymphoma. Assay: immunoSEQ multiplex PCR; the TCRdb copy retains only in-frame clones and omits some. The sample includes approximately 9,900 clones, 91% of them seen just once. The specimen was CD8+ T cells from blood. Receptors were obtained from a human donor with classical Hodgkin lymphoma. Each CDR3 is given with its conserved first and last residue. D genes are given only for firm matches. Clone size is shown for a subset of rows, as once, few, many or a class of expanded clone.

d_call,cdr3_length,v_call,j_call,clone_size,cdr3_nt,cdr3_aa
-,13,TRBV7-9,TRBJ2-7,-,TGTGCCAGCACCCCCCCCAGCTCCTACGAGCAGTACTTC,CASTPPSSYEQYF
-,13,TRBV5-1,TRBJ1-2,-,TGCGCCAGCAGCTTGGGGGCATCCAATGGCTACACCTTC,CASSLGASNGYTF
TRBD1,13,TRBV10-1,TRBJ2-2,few,TGCGCCAGCAAGGACAGGGTGGCCGGGGAGCTGTTTTTT,CASKDRVAGELFF
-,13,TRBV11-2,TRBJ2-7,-,TGTGCCAGCAGCCCGAATCCCACCTACGAGCAGTACTTC,CASSPNPTYEQYF
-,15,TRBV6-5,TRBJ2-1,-,TGTGCCAGCAGTTCGGGACTTTTTGGATACAATGAGCAGTTCTTC,CASSSGLFGYNEQFF
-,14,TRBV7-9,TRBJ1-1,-,TGTGCCAGCAGCTTCAGGTTGAGTGGGACTGAAGCTTTCTTT,CASSFRLSGTEAFF
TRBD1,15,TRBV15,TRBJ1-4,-,TGTGCCACCAGCAACCGGGACAGGGCAGAAGAAAAACTGTTTTTT,CATSNRDRAEEKLFF
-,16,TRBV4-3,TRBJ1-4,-,TGCGCCAGCAGCCAAGATGGTTCGGGGGCGATTGAAAAACTGTTTTTT,CASSQDGSGAIEKLFF
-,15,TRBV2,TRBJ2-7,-,TGTGCCAGCAGTGATCCTGGGACGGAGTTCTACGAGCAGTACTTC,CASSDPGTEFYEQYF
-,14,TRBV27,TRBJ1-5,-,TGTGCCAGCAGTCGAGGAGCCGACAATCAGCCCCAGCATTTT,CASSRGADNQPQHF
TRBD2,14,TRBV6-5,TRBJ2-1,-,TGTGCCAGCAGTTTGGGACTAGTCAGCAATGAGCAGTTCTTC,CASSLGLVSNEQFF
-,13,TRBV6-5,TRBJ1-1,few,TGTGCCAGCAGACAGGTGGGGAACACTGAAGCTTTCTTT,CASRQVGNTEAFF
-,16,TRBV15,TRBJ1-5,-,TGTGCCACCAGCAGAGATGTAGGGATTGGCAATCAGCCCCAGCATTTT,CATSRDVGIGNQPQHF
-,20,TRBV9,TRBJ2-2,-,TGTGCCAGCAGCGTAGCTACGATCACGGGAAAGTTGACGAACACCGGGGAGCTGTTTTTT,CASSVATITGKLTNTGELFF
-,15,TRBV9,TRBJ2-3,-,TGTGCCAGCAGCGTAGAGGTGGATAGCACAGATACGCAGTATTTT,CASSVEVDSTDTQYF
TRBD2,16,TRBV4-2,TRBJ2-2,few,TGTGCCAGCAGCCAAGATCCTAGCGGGGGGGCCGGGGAGCTGTTTTTT,CASSQDPSGGAGELFF
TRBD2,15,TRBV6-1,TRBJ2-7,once,TGTGCCAGCAGTGAAGCTAGCGGGAGCTCCTACGAGCAGTACTTC,CASSEASGSSYEQYF
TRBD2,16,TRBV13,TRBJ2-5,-,TGTGCCAGCAGCTCGAGACTAGCGGGGGGGCGAGAGACCCAGTACTTC,CASSSRLAGGRETQYF
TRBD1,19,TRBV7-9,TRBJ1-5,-,TGTGCCAGCAGCCAATTTAAGGGACAGGGGGCTTGGGGCAATCAGCCCCAGCATTTT,CASSQFKGQGAWGNQPQHF
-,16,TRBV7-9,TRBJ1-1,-,TGTGCCAGCAGACCCTGGGGGGGGGAGCGGGTCGCTGAAGCTTTCTTT,CASRPWGGERVAEAFF
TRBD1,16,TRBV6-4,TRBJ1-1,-,TGTGCCAGCAGTGACTCCCCTGGACAGGGGGGGACTGAAGCTTTCTTT,CASSDSPGQGGTEAFF
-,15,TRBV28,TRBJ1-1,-,TGTGCCAGCAGTTTAAGTAGGAAGGGGAACACTGAAGCTTTCTTT,CASSLSRKGNTEAFF
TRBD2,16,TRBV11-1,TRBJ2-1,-,TGTGCCAGCAGCTTAGGGGCGGGGGGTCTCTACAATGAGCAGTTCTTC,CASSLGAGGLYNEQFF
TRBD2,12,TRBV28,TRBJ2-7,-,TGTGCCAGCGGGGAGGGGATCCCCGAGCAGTACTTC,CASGEGIPEQYF
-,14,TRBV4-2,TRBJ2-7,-,TGTGCCAGCAGCCAAGATTGGGGAACCTACGAGCAGTACTTC,CASSQDWGTYEQYF
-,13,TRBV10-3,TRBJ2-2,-,TGTGCCATCAATCAAGGATTAGCCGGGGAGCTGTTTTTT,CAINQGLAGELFF
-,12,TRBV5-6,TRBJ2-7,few,TGTGCCAGCAGTTCCTTGGACTACGAGCAGTACTTC,CASSSLDYEQYF
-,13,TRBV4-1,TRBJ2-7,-,TGCGCCAGCAGCCAAGAAGTAGTATACGAGCAGTACTTC,CASSQEVVYEQYF
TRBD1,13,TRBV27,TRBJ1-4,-,TGTGCCAGCAGTTTTACAGGGGTTGAAAAACTGTTTTTT,CASSFTGVEKLFF
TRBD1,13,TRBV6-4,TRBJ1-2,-,TGTGCCAGCAGTGACTCGACAGGGGGCGGCTACACCTTC,CASSDSTGGGYTF
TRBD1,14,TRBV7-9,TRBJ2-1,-,TGTGCCAGCAGCTCCCGGACAGGGGCGTATGAGCAGTTCTTC,CASSSRTGAYEQFF
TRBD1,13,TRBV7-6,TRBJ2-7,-,TGTGCCAGCAGCTTATCGGCAGGGGGTGAGCAGTACTTC,CASSLSAGGEQYF
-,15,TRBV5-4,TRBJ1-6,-,TGTGCCAGCAGCTTGGGAGGGGCAGCAGGTTCACCCCTCCACTTT,CASSLGGAAGSPLHF
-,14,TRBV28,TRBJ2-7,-,TGTGCCAGCAGTTTTCCGGGGGCACGCTACGAGCAGTACTTC,CASSFPGARYEQYF
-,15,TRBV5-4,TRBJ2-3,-,TGTGCCAGCAGCCAATTACCCACTGGCGCAGATACGCAGTATTTT,CASSQLPTGADTQYF
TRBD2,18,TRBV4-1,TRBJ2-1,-,TGCGCCAGCAGCCAAGGAAGGGCTAGCGGGAGACGGAACAATGAGCAGTTCTTC,CASSQGRASGRRNNEQFF
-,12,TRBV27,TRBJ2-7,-,TGTGCCAGCAGGGCAGCGTCCTACGAGCAGTACTTC,CASRAASYEQYF
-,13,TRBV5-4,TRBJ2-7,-,TGTGCCAGCAGCTTGGACAGGAGTTACGAGCAGTACTTC,CASSLDRSYEQYF
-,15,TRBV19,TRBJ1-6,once,TGTGCCAGTACCGTCAAGAGCTCCTATAATTCACCCCTCCACTTT,CASTVKSSYNSPLHF
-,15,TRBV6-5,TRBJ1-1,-,TGTGCCAGCATTCGACTAATGGGGGTAAGGACTGAAGCTTTCTTT,CASIRLMGVRTEAFF
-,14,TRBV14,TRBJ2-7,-,TGTGCCAGCAGCCCCCGTGGACTTGACTCCGAGCAGTACTTC,CASSPRGLDSEQYF
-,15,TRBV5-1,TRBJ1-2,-,TGCGCCAGCAGCTTGGCGCGGGGGGCAGACTATGGCTACACCTTC,CASSLARGADYGYTF
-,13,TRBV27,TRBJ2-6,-,TGTGCCAGCAGTTTATTTGGGGCCAACGTCCTGACTTTC,CASSLFGANVLTF
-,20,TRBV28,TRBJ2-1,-,TGTGCCAGCAGTCAAGGGACAGGGATTGGCGGGAGGGCCAGGTACAATGAGCAGTTCTTC,CASSQGTGIGGRARYNEQFF
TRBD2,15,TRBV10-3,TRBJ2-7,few,TGTGCCATCAGTGCCGCCGGGACTACCGTCTACGAGCAGTACTTC,CAISAAGTTVYEQYF
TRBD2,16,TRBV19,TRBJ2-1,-,TGTGCCAGTAGTAGAACTAGCGGGAGGGTCGCTAATGAGCAGTTCTTC,CASSRTSGRVANEQFF